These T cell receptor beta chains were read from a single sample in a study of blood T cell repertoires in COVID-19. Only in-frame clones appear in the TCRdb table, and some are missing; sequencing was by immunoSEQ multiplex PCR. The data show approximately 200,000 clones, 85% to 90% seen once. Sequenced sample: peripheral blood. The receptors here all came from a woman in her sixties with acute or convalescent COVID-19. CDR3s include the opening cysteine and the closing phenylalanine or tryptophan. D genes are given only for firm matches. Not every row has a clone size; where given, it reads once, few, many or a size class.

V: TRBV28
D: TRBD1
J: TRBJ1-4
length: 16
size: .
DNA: TGTGCCAGCAGTTACAGGGGGGGGGAAGCTAATGAAAAACTGTTTTTT
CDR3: CASSYRGGEANEKLFF

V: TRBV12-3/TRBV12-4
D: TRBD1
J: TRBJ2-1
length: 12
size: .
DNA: TGTGCCAGCAGTTACAGGGGAAATGAGCAGTTCTTC
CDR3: CASSYRGNEQFF

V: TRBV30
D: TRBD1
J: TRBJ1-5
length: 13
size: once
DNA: TGTGCCTGGAGCAAACAGGGGGCACAGCCCCAGCATTTT
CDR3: CAWSKQGAQPQHF

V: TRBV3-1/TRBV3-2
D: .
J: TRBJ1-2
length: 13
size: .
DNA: TGTGCCAGCAGCCGGGGCACTATGGGCGGCTACACCTTC
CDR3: CASSRGTMGGYTF

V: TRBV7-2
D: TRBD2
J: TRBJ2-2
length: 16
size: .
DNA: TGTGCCAGCAAGGCAGTTGCGGGAGGGGACACCGGGGAGCTGTTTTTT
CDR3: CASKAVAGGDTGELFF

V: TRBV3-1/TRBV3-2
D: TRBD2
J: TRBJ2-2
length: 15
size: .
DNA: TGTGCCAGCAGCCCGGGGGGGGCTAACACCGGGGAGCTGTTTTTT
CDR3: CASSPGGANTGELFF

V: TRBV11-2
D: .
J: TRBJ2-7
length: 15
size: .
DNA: TGTGCCAGCAGCTTAGCCCTGACAGGATCCTACGAGCAGTACTTC
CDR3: CASSLALTGSYEQYF

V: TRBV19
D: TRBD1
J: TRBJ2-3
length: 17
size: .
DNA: TGTGCCAGTAGTATTAGGGGGGGACAGGGCCACACAGATACGCAGTATTTT
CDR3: CASSIRGGQGHTDTQYF

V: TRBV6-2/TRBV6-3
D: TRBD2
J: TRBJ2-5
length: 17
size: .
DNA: TGTGCCAGCAGTTGGGGGACTAGCGGGAGATCCCCAGAGACCCAGTACTTC
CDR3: CASSWGTSGRSPETQYF

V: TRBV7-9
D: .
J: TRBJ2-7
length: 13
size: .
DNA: TGTGCCAGCAGCTTAGTGATTGGTCTCGGGCAGTACTTC
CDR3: CASSLVIGLGQYF

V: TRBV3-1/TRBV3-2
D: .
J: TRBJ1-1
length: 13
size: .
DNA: TGTGCCAGCAGCCAAGGGGGCAACACTGAAGCTTTCTTT
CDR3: CASSQGGNTEAFF

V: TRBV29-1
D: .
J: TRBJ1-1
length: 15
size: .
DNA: TGCAGCGTTGAAGTTTGGGCAGGGCGGAACACTGAAGCTTTCTTT
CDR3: CSVEVWAGRNTEAFF

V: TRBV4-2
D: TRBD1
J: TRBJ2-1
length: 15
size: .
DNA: TGTGCCAGCAGCCATGGTGACCCGGGACAGCCTGAGCAGTTCTTC
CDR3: CASSHGDPGQPEQFF

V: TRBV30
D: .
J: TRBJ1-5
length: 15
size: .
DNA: TGTGCCTGGAGTGCGAGAACAGGGTTGAGACAGCCCCAGCATTTT
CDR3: CAWSARTGLRQPQHF

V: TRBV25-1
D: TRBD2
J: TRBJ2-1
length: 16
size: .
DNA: TGTGCCAGCAGTGGATTTTCTAGCGGTTCCTACAATGAGCAGTTCTTC
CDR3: CASSGFSSGSYNEQFF

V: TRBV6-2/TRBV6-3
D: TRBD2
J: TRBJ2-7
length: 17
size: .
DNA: TGTGCCAGCAGTTACGAAGTAGCGGGAGTCCTCTCCTACGAGCAGTACTTC
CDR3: CASSYEVAGVLSYEQYF

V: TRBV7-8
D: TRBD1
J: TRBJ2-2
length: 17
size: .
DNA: TGTGCCAGCAGCTCCGGACAGGGCCCCGTGAGAACCGGGGAGCTGTTTTTT
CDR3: CASSSGQGPVRTGELFF

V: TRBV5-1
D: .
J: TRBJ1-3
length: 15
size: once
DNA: TGCGCCAGCAGCTTGGAAGGAGGCTCTGGAAACACCATATATTTT
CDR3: CASSLEGGSGNTIYF